The following is a T cell receptor (beta chain) sequence with its context. This entry comes from a study of T cells after yellow fever vaccination. Looking at the study overall: Markers CD3, CD45RA, CCR7 and CD95 served to sort the EM, EMRA, CM and Tscm memory subsets. Notes on the study in general: After the booster, roughly 96% of CD4 and 75% to 90% of CD8 primary-response clones were re-detected. Peaking faster, on day 5 versus 15, the secondary response was nonetheless weaker.

Germline CDR1 is SGHTA and CDR2 is FQGNSA. This CDR3 has 13 amino acids. V lost 5 bases and J 5 bases, leaving 12 bases between the germline ends. Each CDR3 protein gets one entry after TCRdb re-called the 5' RACE reads with MiXCR. The data show around 25,000 distinct CDR3 sequences, 4% to 5% seen once. This specimen consisted of PBMCs, either bulk or a sorted T-cell subset (CD4+, CD8+, memory, or dextramer-sorted; not recorded which), obtained on the day of the yellow fever booster vaccination. The sequence was obtained from a man younger than 30 who received the YFV17D yellow fever vaccine. The V gene is TRBV7-2, the J gene TRBJ2-5; D remains ambiguous. CDR3 bases: TGTGCCAGCAGCCCAATGGGGTTGGAGACCCAGTACTTC. Residues: CASSPMGLETQYF.